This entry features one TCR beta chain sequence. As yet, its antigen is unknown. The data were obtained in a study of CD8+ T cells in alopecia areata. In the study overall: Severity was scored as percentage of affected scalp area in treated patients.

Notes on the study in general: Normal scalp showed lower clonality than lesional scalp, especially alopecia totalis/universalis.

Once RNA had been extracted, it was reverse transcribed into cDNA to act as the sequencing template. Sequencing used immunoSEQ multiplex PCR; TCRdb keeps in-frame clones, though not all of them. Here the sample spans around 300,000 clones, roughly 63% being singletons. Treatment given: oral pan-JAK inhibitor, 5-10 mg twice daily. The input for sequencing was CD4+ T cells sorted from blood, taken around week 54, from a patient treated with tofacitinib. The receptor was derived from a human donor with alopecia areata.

CDR3 region: CASSLGHTGELFF. CDR3 DNA sequence: TGTGCCAGCAGCTTAGGACACACCGGGGAGCTGTTTTTT. J is TRBJ2-2 and V is TRBV11-1, with D unresolved. The CDR3 length is 13 residues. V gave up 1 base and J gave up 3 bases, with 3 bases separating them. CDR1 is SGHAT and CDR2 is FQDESV in the germline V gene (reference sequence).